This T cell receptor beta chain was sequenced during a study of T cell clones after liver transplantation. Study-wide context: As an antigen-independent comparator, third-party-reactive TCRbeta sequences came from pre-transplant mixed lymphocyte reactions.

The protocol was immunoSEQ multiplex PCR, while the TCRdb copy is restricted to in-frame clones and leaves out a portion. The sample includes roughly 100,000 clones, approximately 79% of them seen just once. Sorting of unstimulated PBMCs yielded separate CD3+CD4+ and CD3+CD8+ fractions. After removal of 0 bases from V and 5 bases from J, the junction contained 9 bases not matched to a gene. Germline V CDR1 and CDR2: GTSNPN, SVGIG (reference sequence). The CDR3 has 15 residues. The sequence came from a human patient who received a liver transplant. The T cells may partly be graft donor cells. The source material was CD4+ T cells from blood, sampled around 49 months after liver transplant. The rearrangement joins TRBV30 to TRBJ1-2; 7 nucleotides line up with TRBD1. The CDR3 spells CAWSVAGGLEYGYTF. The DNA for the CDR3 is TGTGCCTGGAGTGTGGCAGGGGGACTGGAGTATGGCTACACCTTC. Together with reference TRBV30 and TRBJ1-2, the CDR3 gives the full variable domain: SQTIHQWPATLVQPVGSPLSLECTVEGTSNPNLYWYRQAAGRGLQLLFYSVGIGQISSEVPQNLSASRPQDRQFILSSKKLLLSDSGFYLCAWSVAGGLEYGYTFGSGTRLTVV.